This entry lists 7 T cell receptor beta chains sequenced from one sample in a study of blood T cell repertoires in COVID-19. Sequenced by immunoSEQ multiplex PCR; TCRdb stores in-frame clones only, minus some. Among fewer than 300,000 clones, 88% were seen once, and the ten largest hold around 0.98%. The sample taken for sequencing was peripheral blood. The receptors were gathered from a woman between 40 and 55 years old who had recovered from COVID-19.

To note about this clone: The same CDR3 also results from other DNA sequences found in this sample. This chain uses TRBV7-9 with TRBJ1-2; tentative D call: TRBD1 (5 bases). Germline V gene lookup returns CDR1 SEHNR and CDR2 FQNEAQ (reference sequence). This CDR3 is built from 12 residues. Trimming stripped 7 bases from V and 4 bases from J, with 10 bases between. The CDR3 sequence is CASTSGAYGYTF. CDR3 DNA sequence: TGTGCCAGCACCAGCGGGGCCTATGGCTACACCTTC.

Here the CDR3 DNA reads TGTGCCAGCAGTTACTCGGGGACAGGGGGATTTCTGTTCTTC. Amino acid sequence: CASSYSGTGGFLFF. The chain links TRBV6-2 or TRBV6-3 to TRBJ2-1; 11 bases fit TRBD1. Trimming at V came to 0 bases and at J to 15 bases, leaving 7 bases not matched to a gene. The CDR3 extends over 14 amino acids. The germline gives CDR1 MNHEY, CDR2 SVGEGT.

The chain employs TRBV19 and TRBJ1-1; 9 bases agree with TRBD1. Germline values: CDR1 LNHDA, CDR2 SQIVND (reference sequence). The CDR3 covers 14 residues. V lost 9 bases to trimming and J lost 5 bases; unmatched junction nucleotides: 10. CDR3: CASVFDRGGTEAFF. The CDR3 nucleotides read TGTGCCAGCGTTTTCGACAGGGGGGGGACTGAAGCTTTCTTT.

The chain links TRBV27 to TRBJ2-7; no clear D. The CDR3 runs 12 residues. The germline gives CDR1 MNHEY, CDR2 SMNVEV (reference sequence). The ends were cut back, 4 bases at V and 0 bases at J, with 4 bases in the middle. The CDR3 sequence: CASSSHSYEQYF. In nucleotides, the CDR3 is TGTGCCAGCAGTTCCCACTCCTACGAGCAGTACTTC.

This chain connects TRBV30 to TRBJ1-1; 7 bases are a match to TRBD1. Germline trimming cut 0 bases from V and 10 bases from J; bases unmatched to any gene: 8. Germline V lookup: CDR1 GTSNPN, CDR2 SVGIG (reference sequence). The CDR3 is 13 amino acids. For the CDR3, the DNA is TGTGCCTGGAGTGTACATGACAGGGCAGCAGCTTTCTTT. Its translation is CAWSVHDRAAAFF.

The chain links TRBV10-3 to TRBJ1-5; the match to TRBD1 covers 10 bases. CDR3 length: 16 residues. Per germline, CDR1 ENHRY and CDR2 SYGVKD. Losses at the gene ends were 5 bases for V and 3 bases for J; bases not matched to a gene: 7. CDR3 sequence reads: CAISTGTGAYNQPQHF. The DNA for the CDR3 is TGTGCCATCAGTACCGGGACAGGGGCCTACAATCAGCCCCAGCATTTT.

The chain has TRBV3-1 (or the pseudogene TRBV3-2) and TRBJ1-5; maybe TRBD1 (6 bases). The length of the CDR3 is 13 residues. Germline V gene data show CDR1 as LGHDT and CDR2 as YNNKEL (reference sequence). Trimming shortened V by 4 bases and J by 9 bases, and 13 bases separated the two germline ends. For the CDR3, the DNA is TGTGCCAGCAGCCTCAACAGGGTAGGGCCCCAGCATTTT. This translates into CASSLNRVGPQHF.